The rows below give T cell receptor beta chains drawn from one sample of a study of T cells in Graves' hyperthyroidism and ophthalmopathy. TCRdb reanalysed the multiplex PCR reads using MiXCR and keeps one entry per CDR3 protein. This sample has 160,000 or so distinct CDR3 sequences, with less than 10% found just once. Sequencing was carried out using blood. These receptor sequences come from a woman aged 18-29 years with Graves' hyperthyroidism that later progressed to Graves' ophthalmopathy. The CDR3 runs from the conserved cysteine through the conserved F or W. D genes are given only for firm matches. Clone size, where shown, is once, few, many, or a class for clones that have expanded.

many,.,TRBV7-7,TRBJ2-2,TGTGCTAGCAGCTTAGCCACCGGATCCAACACCGGGGAGCTGTTTTTT,CASSLATGSNTGELFF
many,.,TRBV20-1,TRBJ1-1,TGCAGTGCTACCACGGGACCGAACACTGAAGCTTTCTTT,CSATTGPNTEAFF
few,.,TRBV19,TRBJ1-4,TGTGCCAGTAATGCGGCCCATTGGGATGAAAAACTGTTTTTT,CASNAAHWDEKLFF
.,.,TRBV27,TRBJ1-2,TGTGCCAGCAGTGCAAATACCCTAAACGGCTACACCTTC,CASSANTLNGYTF
.,.,TRBV4-1,TRBJ1-5,TGCGCCAGCAGCCAAGAACCTGGGATTTCGGTTGGTCAGCCCCAGCATTTT,CASSQEPGISVGQPQHF
many,TRBD2,TRBV20-1,TRBJ2-7,TGCAGGGACCCGACTTTAGCGGGAGGTCACGAGCAGTACTTC,CRDPTLAGGHEQYF
many,TRBD1,TRBV20-1,TRBJ2-3,TGCAGTGCCGCAGGGGGAGCGATGAGCACAGATACGCAGTATTTT,CSAAGGAMSTDTQYF
many,TRBD2,TRBV19,TRBJ2-1,TGTGCCAGTAGTATTCGGACTAGCGGGGGGGCAGATGAGCAGTTCTTC,CASSIRTSGGADEQFF
few,TRBD1,TRBV4-1,TRBJ1-1,TGCGCCAGCAGCCAAGTTCAGGGGGCGCATATGACTGAAGCTTTCTTT,CASSQVQGAHMTEAFF
many,.,TRBV6-1,TRBJ1-5,TGTGCCAGCAGGTCATCCTGGGAGGGGACAAGCAATCAGCCCCAGCATTTT,CASRSSWEGTSNQPQHF
many,TRBD1,TRBV29-1,TRBJ1-3,TGCAGCGTTGAAAGATTTGGGACAGCCTCTGGAAACACCATATATTTT,CSVERFGTASGNTIYF
many,.,TRBV18,TRBJ2-3,TGTGCCAGCTCACCACAATTAGATACGCAGTATTTT,CASSPQLDTQYF
many,.,TRBV7-9,TRBJ1-1,TGTGCCAGCAGGCCCCAACAGGGTTACACTGAAGCTTTCTTT,CASRPQQGYTEAFF
.,.,TRBV7-6,TRBJ1-1,TGTGCCAGCAGCTTAGGTCAGGGGTGGGGTAGGGCTTTCTTT,CASSLGQGWGRAFF
many,.,TRBV11-2,TRBJ1-4,TGTGCCAGCAGCTTAGTCCCAGAGAACCTGTTTTTT,CASSLVPENLFF
many,TRBD1,TRBV6-1,TRBJ1-4,TGTGCCAGCACTTTAGACAGGGTTGATTGGGAAAAACTGTTTTTT,CASTLDRVDWEKLFF
many,TRBD2,TRBV27,TRBJ2-7,TGTGCCAGCAGTTTACCCGGGACTAGCGGATATGGCGAGCAGTACTTC,CASSLPGTSGYGEQYF
many,.,TRBV7-9,TRBJ1-1,TGTGCCAGCACCCCCACCCACTCGACGGAAGCTTTCTTT,CASTPTHSTEAFF
many,.,TRBV6-2/TRBV6-3,TRBJ1-5,TGTGCCAGCAGTTATCACAGGGTCCCCGGGATGAAGCTCAATCAGCCCCAGCATTTT,CASSYHRVPGMKLNQPQHF
many,.,TRBV28,TRBJ2-1,TGTGCCAGCAGTTTATATGGGGACAATGAGCAGTTCTTC,CASSLYGDNEQFF
many,.,TRBV14,TRBJ2-1,TGTGCCAGCAGCCATGGTTTGGTAGAAGGCAATGAGCAGTTCTTC,CASSHGLVEGNEQFF
many,TRBD2,TRBV28,TRBJ2-3,TGTGCCAGCACCCTTCAGAGCGGGAGATCAGATACGCAGTATTTT,CASTLQSGRSDTQYF
many,TRBD2,TRBV7-9,TRBJ2-3,TGTGCCAGCAGCTCCGGACTAGCGGTGAGCACAGATACGCAGTATTTT,CASSSGLAVSTDTQYF
.,.,TRBV3-1,TRBJ2-6,TGTGCCAGCAGCCCCTACTCTGGGGCCAACGTCCTGACTTTC,CASSPYSGANVLTF
.,TRBD2,TRBV5-1,TRBJ2-7,TGCGCCAGCGGCTTGCTGCCTAGCGGGCCTACCTACGAGCAGTACTTC,CASGLLPSGPTYEQYF
many,.,TRBV27,TRBJ1-3,TGTGCCAGCAGCCTCACGAGGCCCTCTGGAAACACCATATATTTT,CASSLTRPSGNTIYF
few,TRBD2,TRBV7-3,TRBJ2-1,TGTGCCAGCAGCCCGGGGGACCCGGGACTAGCGGACCTAATTTTGAATGAGCAGTTCTTC,CASSPGDPGLADLILNEQFF
.,.,TRBV2,TRBJ2-1,TGTGCCAGCAGGACTACTAGTGGGGGGATGAATGAGCGGTTCTTC,CASRTTSGGMNERFF
many,.,TRBV14,TRBJ1-1,TGTGCCAGCAGCCAAGTAGGTTTGCTCAGGAACACTGAAGCTTTCTTT,CASSQVGLLRNTEAFF
.,.,TRBV9,TRBJ1-6,TGTGCCAGCAGCGTAGCAGCGGACAGCGGTTCACCCCTCCACTTT,CASSVAADSGSPLHF
many,.,TRBV18,TRBJ2-3,TGTGCCAGCTCAGCCATTACAGGGTACGGCACAGATACGCAGTATTTT,CASSAITGYGTDTQYF
many,TRBD2,TRBV12-3/TRBV12-4,TRBJ2-4,TGTGCCAGCAGTTTAGTCGGACTAGCGAGAGGCAAAAACATTCAGTACTTC,CASSLVGLARGKNIQYF
many,.,TRBV5-5,TRBJ1-4,TGTGCCAGCAGCTTATCCGACGAAGTCGAAAAACTGTTTTTT,CASSLSDEVEKLFF
few,.,TRBV18,TRBJ1-4,TGTGCCAGCTCACCATCTATTGACAGCAAACTGTTTTTT,CASSPSIDSKLFF
many,TRBD2,TRBV7-9,TRBJ2-3,TGTGCCAGCAGCTCCTGGCAACTAGCGGGAGAATCAGATACGCAGTATTTT,CASSSWQLAGESDTQYF
many,.,TRBV30,TRBJ2-7,TGTGCCTGGGAAGCCGGGACCGTTGCTCCATCCTACGAGCAGTACTTC,CAWEAGTVAPSYEQYF
many,.,TRBV2,TRBJ2-2,TGTGCCAGCAGGGTGGAATCGAACACCGGGGAGCTGTTTTTT,CASRVESNTGELFF
few,.,TRBV24-1,TRBJ1-2,TGTGCCACCAGTGAGGGGGCGGGCTACACCTTC,CATSEGAGYTF
many,TRBD1,TRBV27,TRBJ2-3,TGTGCCAGCAGGGGAAACAGGGGAGCGGATACGCAGTATTTT,CASRGNRGADTQYF
.,TRBD1,TRBV13,TRBJ2-4,TGTGCCAGCAGCTCCGCCACCTACCGCGACAGGGGATACGCCTTAGCCAAAAACATTCGGTACTTC,CASSSATYRDRGYALAKNIRYF
many,TRBD2,TRBV2,TRBJ2-1,TGTGCCAGCAGTATTAGCGGGGCCGCCTACAATGAGCAGTTCTTC,CASSISGAAYNEQFF
.,.,TRBV10-2,TRBJ1-2,TGTGCCAGCAGCGGTGTATTGGGCTACACCTTC,CASSGVLGYTF
many,TRBD1,TRBV28,TRBJ2-4,TGTGCCAGCAGTTTCACAGGGGAATACGCCAAAAACATTCAGTACTTC,CASSFTGEYAKNIQYF
many,TRBD2,TRBV20-1,TRBJ2-3,TGCAGTGCTCCCCGGACTAGCGGGTTCACAGATACGCAGTATTTT,CSAPRTSGFTDTQYF
.,.,TRBV4-1,TRBJ1-2,TGCGCCAGCAGCCGAGGCCCCTCCGCGAGCGGAGATAACTATGGCTACACCTTC,CASSRGPSASGDNYGYTF
.,TRBD2,TRBV25-1,TRBJ2-3,TGTGCCAGCAGCCAGACTAGCGGGGGGGCCCCAGATACGCAGTATTTT,CASSQTSGGAPDTQYF
many,.,TRBV2,TRBJ1-2,TGTGCCAGCCGACAGACCTATGGCTACACCTTT,CASRQTYGYTF
many,TRBD2,TRBV7-7,TRBJ2-3,TGTGCCAGCAGCCCGATAGCGGGAGGGGGCACAGATACGCAGTATTTT,CASSPIAGGGTDTQYF